Below are 25 T cell receptor beta chains sequenced from a single sample in a study of T-cell reconstitution after alpha-beta-depleted transplantation in children. Molecular barcoding with unique molecular identifiers was used for the TCRbeta library. TCRdb re-analysed the PCR reads in MiXCR, keeping a single row per CDR3 protein. The top ten clones hold 0.79% of a sample with 670,000 or so distinct CDR3 sequences, about 12% of them seen once. Here the sequenced sample was PBMCs, taken before TCRalphabeta/CD19-depleted stem cell transplant. The receptors come from a girl aged 2-10 years with congenital amegakaryocytic thrombocytopenia, due to receive a stem cell transplant.

This clonotype has at least ten counts. This rearrangement joins TRBV4-1 to TRBJ2-1, with 9 bases fitting TRBD2. The CDR3 has 15 residues. Germline-derived CDR1 and CDR2 are MGHRA and YSYEKL. J gave up 6 bases and V 3 bases, and 6 bases lay outside the gene matches. CDR3 amino acids: CASSHFGLASNEQFF. CDR3 nucleotides: TGCGCCAGCAGCCACTTTGGACTAGCGAGCAATGAGCAGTTCTTC.

At least ten counts were recorded for this clonotype. The chain carries TRBV4-1 and TRBJ1-2; 8 nucleotides align to TRBD1. In germline, CDR1 is MGHRA, CDR2 YSYEKL. This CDR3 has 15 residues. The junction had 5 bases not matched to a gene; V was cut back by 1 base and J by 4 bases. CDR3 residues: CASSQVNTGGYGYTF. The CDR3 DNA reads TGCGCCAGCAGCCAAGTAAATACAGGGGGCTATGGCTACACCTTC.

This sequence joins TRBV7-6 and TRBJ2-3; D might be TRBD1 or TRBD2, each matching 5 bases. The CDR3 has 17 residues. Germline CDR1 is SGHVS and CDR2 is FNYEAQ. The V end was cut by 4 bases, the J end by 1 base, with 18 bases between. As DNA, the CDR3 is TGTGCCAGCAGCTCGGGGCCCGGTTGGGGTGGCACAGATACGCAGTATTTT. Translated: CASSSGPGWGGTDTQYF.

A few counts support this clonotype. The CDR3 sequence: CASSLERGRVFGYTF. CDR3 nucleotide sequence: TGTGCCAGCAGCTTGGAAAGGGGGCGCGTTTTTGGCTACACCTTC. The rearrangement links TRBV5-6 to TRBJ1-2, with TRBD1 identical over 7 bases. Per the germline V gene, CDR1 is SGHDT and CDR2 is YYEEEE. V shed 0 bases, J shed 7 bases, and the junction held 9 bases outside the gene matches. The CDR3 spans 15 residues.

This chain links TRBV24-1 with TRBJ2-7; a weak D match, TRBD1 (5 bases). Germline V gives CDR1 KGHDR, CDR2 SFDVKD. V shed 7 bases and J shed 3 bases, with 21 bases lying between them. The CDR3 runs to 16 residues. Written as DNA, the CDR3 is TGTGCCACCAGGGGTTTCGCAGGGTTTATGGGCTACGAGCAGTACTTC. It yields the protein CATRGFAGFMGYEQYF.

This clonotype was seen ten or more times. Mismatch with germline at one junction end may stem from a read error. V usage is TRBV5-1 and J usage is TRBJ2-7; TRBD1 is a possible D gene (5 bases). Germline-derived CDR1 and CDR2 are SGHRS and YFSETQ. CDR3 length: 13 amino acids. CDR3 loop: CASSLTGSYEQYF. The CDR3 DNA reads as TGTGCCAGCAGCTTAACAGGATCCTACGAGCAGTACTTC.

The chain uses TRBV29-1 and TRBJ2-7; 9 bases line up with TRBD2. The junction had 8 bases not matched to a gene; V was cut back by 4 bases and J by 4 bases. The CDR3 has 14 amino acids. The germline V gene has CDR1 SQVTM and CDR2 ANQGSEA. The CDR3 coding sequence is TGCAGCGTTGCTGTGCGGGAGGGCCTATACGAGCAGTACTTC. Amino acids: CSVAVREGLYEQYF.

The table lists this clonotype with many counts. The rearrangement links TRBV12-3 or TRBV12-4 to TRBJ2-5; tentatively, D is TRBD1 or TRBD2 (5 bases each). V lost 1 base, J lost 1 base, and 10 bases lay in between. The CDR3 length is 15 residues. CDR3 nucleotide sequence: TGTGCCAGCAGTTTAGGGGACCGAAGCCAAGAGACCCAGTACTTC. This gives the protein CASSLGDRSQETQYF.

This clonotype was observed many times. CDR3 residues: CASFTGNRDEQYF. The CDR3, as DNA: TGCGCCAGCTTTACGGGGAACCGGGACGAGCAGTACTTC. The rearrangement links TRBV5-1 to TRBJ2-7, with D perhaps matching TRBD2 (5 bases). In germline, CDR1 is SGHRS, CDR2 YFSETQ. V dropped 7 bases and J dropped 5 bases, with 16 bases sitting between them. The CDR3 is 13 amino acids.

The chain is built from TRBV20-1 and TRBJ2-7, with D perhaps matching TRBD2 (6 bases). In germline, CDR1 is DFQATT, CDR2 SNEGSKA (reference sequence). The V end lost 0 bases, the J end lost 5 bases, and 23 bases lay between the germline ends. This CDR3 spans 17 amino acids. As DNA, the CDR3 is TGCAGTGCTAGAGATAAACTTTCTCGCAGGGAGGTCCACGAGCAGTACTTC. Translated: CSARDKLSRREVHEQYF.

This clonotype was recorded many times. This chain joins TRBV20-1 and TRBJ2-7; TRBD2 might be the D (6 bases). Per the germline V gene, CDR1 is DFQATT and CDR2 is SNEGSKA (reference sequence). V was trimmed by 2 bases and J by 4 bases, leaving 12 bases between them. The CDR3 length is 13 residues. The CDR3 loop reads CSARFFGSYEQYF. DNA of the CDR3: TGCAGTGCTAGATTTTTCGGGAGTTACGAGCAGTACTTC.

This clonotype was seen ten or more times. This chain links TRBV5-1 with TRBJ2-2; D assignment may be TRBD1 or TRBD2 (5 bases each). The V end lost 9 bases, the J end lost 0 bases, and 12 bases lay between the germline ends. The CDR3 is 14 residues long. Germline CDR1 SGHRS, CDR2 YFSETQ. The CDR3 bases are TGCGCCACAAAAGGGGACGCGAACACCGGGGAGCTGTTTTTT. Translated: CATKGDANTGELFF.

This clonotype showed up just a few times. This chain connects TRBV5-5 to TRBJ2-4; D gene uncertain. CDR1 is SGHKS and CDR2 is YYEKEE in the germline V gene (reference sequence). V lost 4 bases to trimming and J lost 0 bases, with 14 bases between them. The CDR3 consists of 16 residues. The CDR3 is CASSALPSLAKNIQYF. DNA for the CDR3: TGTGCCAGCAGCGCTCTCCCCAGTCTAGCCAAAAACATTCAGTACTTC.

This clonotype was seen at least ten times. J is TRBJ2-1 and V is TRBV20-1; 10 nucleotides align to TRBD1. This CDR3 has 14 residues. The V and J ends lost 5 bases and 8 bases, in that order; junction bases with no gene match: 9. Per the germline V gene, CDR1 is DFQATT and CDR2 is SNEGSKA (reference sequence). CDR3: CSAQTGTGEDEQFF. The CDR3, as DNA: TGCAGTGCTCAGACCGGGACAGGGGAAGATGAGCAGTTCTTC.

V gene TRBV5-1 combines with J gene TRBJ1-1, with D perhaps TRBD1 (5 bases). Germline CDR1 SGHRS, CDR2 YFSETQ. This CDR3 spans 17 amino acids. Trimming took 4 bases from V and 0 from J, leaving 19 bases between them. CDR3 coding DNA: TGCGCCAGCAGCCTTCGACAGACAGATTACTTGAACACTGAAGCTTTCTTT. Its translation: CASSLRQTDYLNTEAFF.

This clonotype was seen a handful of times. The rearrangement links TRBV12-3 or TRBV12-4 to TRBJ2-5; D unclear. V was cut by 7 bases and J by 2 bases, with 11 bases left in between. This CDR3 has 13 residues. The CDR3 DNA sequence: TGTGCCAGCACCGGTTTCCCACAAGAGACCCAGTACTTC. This gives the protein CASTGFPQETQYF.

This clonotype was seen many times. V is TRBV5-1 and J is TRBJ2-3, with unresolved D. Trimming left V 0 bases short and J 0 bases short, with 5 bases between. The CDR3 spans 14 residues. CDR1 is SGHRS, CDR2 YFSETQ, per germline. CDR3 loop: CASSLETSTDTQYF. The CDR3 nucleotides read TGCGCCAGCAGCTTGGAGACTAGCACAGATACGCAGTATTTT.

In its sample, this clonotype was seen a few times. The V call is TRBV20-1, the J call TRBJ1-3, with 8 bases matching TRBD1. With 4 bases clipped from V and 4 bases from J, the junction kept 9 bases outside the gene matches. Germline CDR1 and CDR2: DFQATT and SNEGSKA (reference sequence). The CDR3 length is 15 residues. CDR3 amino acids: CSATPTGAEGNTIYF. CDR3 DNA: TGCAGTGCTACGCCGACAGGGGCGGAAGGAAACACCATATATTTT.

This clonotype was found many times. CDR3 residues: CASSPAGASSLFEQFF. CDR3 sequence (DNA): TGCGCCAGCAGCCCAGCGGGAGCTTCCTCCCTTTTCGAGCAGTTCTTC. The chain couples TRBV5-1 to TRBJ2-1, with TRBD2 matching over 8 bases. J gave up 10 bases and V 4 bases, and 16 bases lay outside the gene matches. The V gene's germline CDR1 is SGHRS and CDR2 YFSETQ. This CDR3 comprises 16 residues.

The chain is built from TRBV29-1 and TRBJ1-1, with D hard to call. V lost 2 bases and J 1 base, leaving 8 bases between the germline ends. The CDR3 is made up of 13 amino acids. The germline gives CDR1 SQVTM, CDR2 ANQGSEA. The CDR3 sequence is CSVEPRENTEAFF. The CDR3 nucleotides read TGCAGCGTTGAACCCCGGGAGAACACTGAAGCTTTCTTT.

This clonotype was observed at least ten times. The V and J genes are TRBV12-3 or TRBV12-4 and TRBJ2-7; no reliable D call. The CDR3 is 13 amino acids. Trimming took off 2 bases at V and 6 bases at J, with 11 bases between the two ends. CDR3 bases: TGTGCCAGCAGTTTACCCCGCGGTTCCGAGCAGTACTTC. Encoded protein: CASSLPRGSEQYF.

Ten or more counts support this clonotype. The CDR3 here is CASSLHDSYEQYF. The CDR3 DNA reads as TGTGCCAGCAGTTTACACGACTCCTACGAGCAGTACTTC. The gene calls are TRBV12-3 or TRBV12-4 and TRBJ2-7, with D unclear. The CDR3 covers 13 residues. Trimming took 2 bases from V and 0 from J, leaving 5 bases between them.

This clonotype was recorded many times. The rearrangement joins TRBV7-8 to TRBJ2-3, with D unresolved. The CDR3 consists of 16 residues. CDR1 is SGHVS, CDR2 FQNEAQ, per germline. The germline V and J ends were trimmed by 2 bases and 0 bases, with 12 bases remaining between them. This chain's CDR3 is CASSLLGLPSTDTQYF. CDR3 bases: TGTGCCAGCAGCTTACTTGGGTTACCTAGCACAGATACGCAGTATTTT. The whole variable domain, filled in from reference TRBV7-8 and TRBJ2-3, reads GAGVSQSPRYKVAKRGQDVALRCDPISGHVSLFWYQQALGQGPEFLTYFQNEAQLDKSGLPSDRFFAERPEGSVSTLKIQRTQQEDSAVYLCASSLLGLPSTDTQYFGPGTRLTVL.

This clonotype was seen many times. The chain employs TRBV5-1 and TRBJ2-6; a weak D match, TRBD1 (6 bases). CDR1 and CDR2 (germline): SGHRS, YFSETQ. V was cut by 0 bases and J by 0 bases, with 13 bases left in between. The CDR3 has 18 residues. The CDR3 nucleotides are TGCGCCAGCAGCTTGGTTTGGGCAGGGGCCTCTGGGGCCAACGTCCTGACTTTC. Its translation is CASSLVWAGASGANVLTF.

This clonotype has only a few counts. This chain uses TRBV7-2 with TRBJ2-7; 8 nucleotides align to TRBD2. V trimming: 1 base; J trimming: 2 bases; junction bases outside the gene matches: 4. CDR3 size: 15 residues. CDR1 is SGHTA and CDR2 is FQGNSA in the germline V gene. CDR3: CASSLGGLVTYEQYF. DNA of the CDR3: TGTGCCAGCAGCTTAGGGGGACTAGTTACCTACGAGCAGTACTTC.